Described below is a single T cell receptor (beta chain) sequence and its context. The antigen is not known. Mismatch with germline at one junction end may stem from a read error. This sample was included in a study of graft-versus-host responses after intestinal transplantation. About the study: Anti-thymocyte globulin served as induction for all recipients, who then took tacrolimus and steroids for about three years. General study points: Early post-transplant falls in HvG clones accompanied the peak levels of circulating GvH clones. Within the allografts of patients who had graft-donor T cell macrochimerism, graft-versus-host to host-versus-graft clonal ratios were high. Marrow from the recipient contained GvH clones, some of which had appeared first in ileum or blood.

This table comes from immunoSEQ multiplex PCR, and its TCRdb copy is limited to in-frame clones, with some not included. There are around 100,000 clones in the sample; approximately 84% occur only once, and over 0.95% lies in the top ten. This sequence originates from a human donor who was the organ donor for an intestinal transplant. Sequenced here: unstimulated CD4+ T cells sorted from spleen or lymph node cells, sampled before transplant.

The CDR3 nucleotides are TGTAGCTCCACACCGGAAGGGCCCTGGGTCCGGGACTTC. Translating gives CSSTPEGPWVRDF. The genes are TRBV2 and TRBJ2-7; D unclear. The germline gives CDR1 SNHLY, CDR2 FYNNEI. This CDR3 is built from 13 residues.